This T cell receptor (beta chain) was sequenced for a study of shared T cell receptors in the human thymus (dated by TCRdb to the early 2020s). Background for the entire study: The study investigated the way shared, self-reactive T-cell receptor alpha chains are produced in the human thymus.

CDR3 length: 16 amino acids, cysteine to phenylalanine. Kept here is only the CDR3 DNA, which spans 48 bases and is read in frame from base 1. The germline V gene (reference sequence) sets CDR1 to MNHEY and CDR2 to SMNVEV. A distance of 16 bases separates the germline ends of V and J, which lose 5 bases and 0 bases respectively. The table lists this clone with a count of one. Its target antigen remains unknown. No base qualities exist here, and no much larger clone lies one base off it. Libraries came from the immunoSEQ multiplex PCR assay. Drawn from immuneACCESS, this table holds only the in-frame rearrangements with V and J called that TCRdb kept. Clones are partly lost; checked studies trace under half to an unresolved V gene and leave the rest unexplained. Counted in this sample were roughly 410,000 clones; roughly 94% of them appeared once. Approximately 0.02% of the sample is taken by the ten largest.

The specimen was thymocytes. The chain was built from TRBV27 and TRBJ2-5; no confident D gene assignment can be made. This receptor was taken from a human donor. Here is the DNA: TGTGCCAGCAGTACCTCGGCGGCCCCGTACCAAGAGACCCAGTACTTC. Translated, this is CASSTSAAPYQETQYF.